What follows describes a single T cell receptor (beta chain). 60 Vbeta and 13 Jbeta primers were used in PCR. The repertoire was sequenced with immunoSEQ multiplex PCR; TCRdb's copy has only in-frame clones and lacks some. This table holds 190,000 or so clones, around four fifths found once. These data are taken from a study of cytomegalovirus exposure and HLA in healthy donors. The sequencing input was PBMCs. This TCR was sampled from a man in his fifties in good health and CMV-seronegative.

The CDR3 nucleotides read TGCGCCAGCAGCCAAGGCACCGGACTAGCAAGCGAGCAGTACTTC. Amino acids: CASSQGTGLASEQYF. This rearrangement joins TRBV4-3 to TRBJ2-7; 8 bases fit TRBD2. Germline V gene data show CDR1 as LGHNA and CDR2 as YSLEER. Trimming removed 1 base from V and 6 bases from J; junction bases left unmatched: 8. There are 15 residues in the CDR3.